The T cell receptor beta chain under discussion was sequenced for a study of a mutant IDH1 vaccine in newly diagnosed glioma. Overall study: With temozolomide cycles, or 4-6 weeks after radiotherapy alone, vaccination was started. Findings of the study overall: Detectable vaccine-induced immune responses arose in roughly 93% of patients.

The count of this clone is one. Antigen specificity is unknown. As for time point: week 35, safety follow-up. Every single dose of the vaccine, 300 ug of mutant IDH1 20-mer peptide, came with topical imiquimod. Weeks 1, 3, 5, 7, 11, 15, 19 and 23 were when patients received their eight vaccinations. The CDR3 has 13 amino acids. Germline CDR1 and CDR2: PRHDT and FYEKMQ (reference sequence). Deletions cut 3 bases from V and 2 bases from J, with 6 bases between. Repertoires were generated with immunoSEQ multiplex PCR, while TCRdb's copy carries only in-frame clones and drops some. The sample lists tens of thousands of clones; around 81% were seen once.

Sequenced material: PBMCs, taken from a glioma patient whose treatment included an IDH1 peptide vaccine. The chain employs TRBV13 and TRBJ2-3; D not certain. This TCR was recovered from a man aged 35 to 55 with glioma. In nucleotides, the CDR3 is TGTGCCAGCAGCTTTACGGACACAGATACGCAGTATTTT. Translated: CASSFTDTDTQYF.